This T cell receptor (beta chain) was captured in a study of blood T cell repertoires in COVID-19 (dated by TCRdb to the early 2020s). Background on the whole study: Samples covering the acute and convalescent phases of COVID-19 were provided by collaborators in the United States, Italy and Spain. The prospective study material was composed of cDNA or gDNA derived from T cells, B-cell-depleted T cells, or PBMCs. Where HLA class I and class II types were available, the types were taken from metadata supplied by the sample provider, not from assay-based typing. The dataset comprised deeply sampled blood TCRbeta repertoires from subjects exposed to, actively infected with, or recovered from COVID-19. Nearly every sample came with metadata listing a de-identified subject ID, COVID-19 status, age in years and sex. The samples were drawn from two sources: the first 160 participants of the ongoing ImmuneRACE study, and fewer than 1,500 subjects contributed by 6 global collaborators. The repertoires were made available in a free public database intended to serve as a resource for research on the immune response to SARS-CoV-2.

Counted from cysteine to phenylalanine, this CDR3 has 14 amino acids. Only the CDR3 portion is preserved as DNA: 42 bases, with reading frame beginning at the first base. V is cut back by 6 bases and J by 3 bases, with 6 bases in the junction unmatched. From the germline V gene, CDR1 is MNHEY and CDR2 is SVGAGI. TCRbeta CDR3 regions were amplified from genomic DNA using the immunoSEQ Assay, a bias-controlled multiplex PCR. Regarding the original processing steps: Nucleated cell counts per sample were estimated from amplification of reference gene primers within the assay. To quantify the absolute abundance of each unique TCRbeta CDR3 rearrangement, sequence reads were collapsed and filtered. Productive Simpson clonality was computed per sample as the square root of Simpson's diversity index over productive rearrangements. TCRdb retrieved this table from immuneACCESS and kept in-frame rearrangements only. Not all clones are present; in checked studies, unresolved V genes account for under half, and no reason is known for the remainder. For V, J and clone size, that table is used; D and trimming come from the DNA. The sample records under 250,000 clones, roughly 85% of which are singletons. About 2.4% of the sample belongs to the ten largest clones.

This clone was picked up a small number of times. Its antigen target is currently unknown. Per-base qualities were not stored, and no clone one base away is much larger. Study-level results and caveats: The amount of clinical and demographic metadata varied by source and participant and was provided uncurated.

In Seattle, one collaborating source enrolled patients while the infection was active and tracked those patients longitudinally over the course of disease. The collaborating institutions used their own protocols to collect whole blood in K2EDTA tubes. Collaborator samples were shipped for TCRbeta analysis as frozen whole blood, isolated PBMCs, or DNA extracted from either sample type. The sequenced material came from peripheral blood. The rearrangement combines TRBV6-5 with TRBJ1-1; the junction holds 8 bases that match TRBD1. The TCR was taken from a woman aged 70-85 years with COVID-19, enrolled during active disease. The encoded CDR3 is CASSQAGQDTEAFF. The DNA sequence reads TGTGCCAGCAGCCAAGCGGGACAGGACACTGAAGCTTTCTTT.